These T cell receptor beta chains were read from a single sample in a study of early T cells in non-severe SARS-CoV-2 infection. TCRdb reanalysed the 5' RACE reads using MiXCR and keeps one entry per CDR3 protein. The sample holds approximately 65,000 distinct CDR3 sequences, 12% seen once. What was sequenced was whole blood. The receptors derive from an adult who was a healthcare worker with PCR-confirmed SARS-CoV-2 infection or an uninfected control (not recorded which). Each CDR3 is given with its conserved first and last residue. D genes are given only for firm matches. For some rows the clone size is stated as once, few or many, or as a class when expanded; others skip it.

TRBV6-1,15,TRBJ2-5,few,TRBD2,TGTGCCAGCAGTGAACTAGCGGGGGCCAAAGAGACCCAGTACTTC,CASSELAGAKETQYF
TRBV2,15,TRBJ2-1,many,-,TGTGCCAGCAGTGAAGCAGGGGACTTCTACAATGAGCAGTTCTTC,CASSEAGDFYNEQFF
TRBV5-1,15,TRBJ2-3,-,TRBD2,TGCGCCAGCAGAACTAGCGCGGACTCGGGGGATACGCAGTATTTT,CASRTSADSGDTQYF
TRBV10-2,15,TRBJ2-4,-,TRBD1,TGCGCCAGCAGTGAACAGGGGGTAGTCAAAAACATTCAGTACTTC,CASSEQGVVKNIQYF
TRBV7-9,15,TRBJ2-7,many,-,TGTGCCAGCAGCTCCCGAACAGACCCCTCCTACGAGCAGTACTTC,CASSSRTDPSYEQYF
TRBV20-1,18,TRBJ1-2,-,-,TGCAGTGCCTTAGAAATGTCCCGAAACAGAAGAACTAACTATGGCTACACCTTC,CSALEMSRNRRTNYGYTF
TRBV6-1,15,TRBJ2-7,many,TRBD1,TGTGCCAGCAGTGAAGCCGGGGACAGCTCCTACGAGCAGTACTTC,CASSEAGDSSYEQYF
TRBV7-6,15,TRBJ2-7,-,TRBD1,TGTGCCAGCAGCTATTTGACAGGGGGCGCTGGCGAGCAGTACTTC,CASSYLTGGAGEQYF
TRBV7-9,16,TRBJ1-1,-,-,TGTGCCAGCAGCTATTATGTCGGACTGATGAACACTGAAGCTTTCTTT,CASSYYVGLMNTEAFF
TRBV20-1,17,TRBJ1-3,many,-,TGCAGTGCCACAGGGAGAACGACCGTTTACTCTGGAAACACCATATATTTT,CSATGRTTVYSGNTIYF
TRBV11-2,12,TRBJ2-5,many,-,TGTGCCAGCAGCTTAGGCCGAGAGACCCAGTACTTC,CASSLGRETQYF
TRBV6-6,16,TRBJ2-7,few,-,TGTGCCAGCAGTTACTCGACCGGAGGGGGGCCCTACGAGCAGTACTTC,CASSYSTGGGPYEQYF
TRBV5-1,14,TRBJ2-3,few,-,TGCGCCAGCAGCTTGGTATCTAGGGCAGATACGCAGTATTTT,CASSLVSRADTQYF
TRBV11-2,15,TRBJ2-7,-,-,TGTGCCAGCAGCTTAGTTACAACCTTCCCTTACGAGCAGTACTTC,CASSLVTTFPYEQYF
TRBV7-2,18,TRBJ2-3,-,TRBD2,TGTGCCACCCCCTCGCGGACTAGCGGGGGTAGTGGCACAGATACGCAGTATTTT,CATPSRTSGGSGTDTQYF
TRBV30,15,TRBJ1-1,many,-,TGTGCCTGGAACCGGGCAGGAGGGAGGGACACTGAAGCTTTCTTT,CAWNRAGGRDTEAFF
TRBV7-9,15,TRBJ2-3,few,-,TGTGCCAGCAGCCCAGAGGCATCGGGGTCGGATACGCAGTATTTT,CASSPEASGSDTQYF
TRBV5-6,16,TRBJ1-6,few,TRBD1,TGTGCCAGCAGCCTCGACAGGGGGCGCCGGAATTCACCCCTCCACTTT,CASSLDRGRRNSPLHF
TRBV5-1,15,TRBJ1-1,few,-,TGCGCCAGCAGGATTGGTCCAGACAAGAACACTGAAGCTTTCTTT,CASRIGPDKNTEAFF
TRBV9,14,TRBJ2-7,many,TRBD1,TGTGCCAGCAGCGCGGGACAGGACCCCTACGAGCAGTACTTC,CASSAGQDPYEQYF
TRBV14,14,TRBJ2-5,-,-,TGTGCCAGCAGCCACGGACCTAAAAGGGAGACCCAGTACTTC,CASSHGPKRETQYF
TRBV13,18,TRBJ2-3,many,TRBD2,TGTGCCAGCAGCCGAAAGTCTACTAGCGGGGGGCGGACAGATACGCAGTATTTT,CASSRKSTSGGRTDTQYF
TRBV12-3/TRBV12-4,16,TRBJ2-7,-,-,TGTGCCAGCAGTTTAAGTTGGGTGGGTAAGCAGTTCGAGCAGTACTTC,CASSLSWVGKQFEQYF
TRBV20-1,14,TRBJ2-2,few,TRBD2,TGCAGTGCCGACTCGGGGGGGCTGACCGGGGAGCTGTTTTTT,CSADSGGLTGELFF
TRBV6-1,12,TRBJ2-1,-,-,TGTGCCAGCAGTGAAATCGACAATGAGCAGTTCTTC,CASSEIDNEQFF
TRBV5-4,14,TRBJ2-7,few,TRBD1,TGTGCCAGCAGCATCGGGACAGGCTCCTACGAGCAGTACTTC,CASSIGTGSYEQYF
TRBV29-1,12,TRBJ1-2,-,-,TGCAGCGCCGGAGGGGGAAACTATGGCTACACCTTC,CSAGGGNYGYTF
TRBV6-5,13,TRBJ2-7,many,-,TGTGCCAGCAGTTCAGGGGGCGGGGGCGAGCAGTACTTC,CASSSGGGGEQYF
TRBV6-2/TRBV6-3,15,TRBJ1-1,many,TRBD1,TGTGCCAGCAGCTCTCCGGGACAGGGAAACACTGAAGCTTTCTTT,CASSSPGQGNTEAFF
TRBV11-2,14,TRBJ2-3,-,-,TGTGCCAGCAGCTTAGGGCAGTACACAGATACGCAGTATTTT,CASSLGQYTDTQYF
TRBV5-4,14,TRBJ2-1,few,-,TGTGCCAGCAGCTCCGGGACCCTTTACAATGAGCAGTTCTTC,CASSSGTLYNEQFF
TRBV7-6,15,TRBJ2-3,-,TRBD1,TGTGCCAGCAGCTCTGGGACAGTTCGGGCAGATACGCAGTATTTT,CASSSGTVRADTQYF
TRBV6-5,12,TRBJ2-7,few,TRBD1,TGTGCCAGCAGTTACGCAGGGGGCGAGCAGTACTTC,CASSYAGGEQYF
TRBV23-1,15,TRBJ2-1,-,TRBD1,TGCGCCAGCAGTCCCGGGACAGGGGCCTTGGATGAGCAGTTCTTC,CASSPGTGALDEQFF
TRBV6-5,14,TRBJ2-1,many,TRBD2,TGTGCCAGCAGATTAGCGGGGGGTGACAATGAGCAGTTCTTC,CASRLAGGDNEQFF
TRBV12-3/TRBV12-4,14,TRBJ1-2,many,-,TGTGCCAGCACCATGGGGCAGTATAACTATGGCTACACCTTC,CASTMGQYNYGYTF
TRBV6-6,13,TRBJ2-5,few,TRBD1,TGTGCCAGCAGGGGACAGGTTGTGGAGACCCAGTACTTC,CASRGQVVETQYF
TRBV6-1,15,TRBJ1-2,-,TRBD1,TGTGCCGGTAGGACAGGGGAAGTAGCTAACTATGGCTACACCTTC,CAGRTGEVANYGYTF
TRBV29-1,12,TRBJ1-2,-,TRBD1,TGCAGCGGAGGGGGCGCCGGCTATGGCTACACCTTC,CSGGGAGYGYTF
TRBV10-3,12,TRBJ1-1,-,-,TGTGCCATCAGTGTGGGGAACACTGAAGCTTTCTTT,CAISVGNTEAFF
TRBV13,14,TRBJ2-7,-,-,TGTGCCAGCAGCTTATTTGTTAGCGACTACGAGCAGTACTTC,CASSLFVSDYEQYF
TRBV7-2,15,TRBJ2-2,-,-,TGTGCCACCCAAGGTTCGAGGGAGAGCACCGGGGAGCTGTTTTTT,CATQGSRESTGELFF
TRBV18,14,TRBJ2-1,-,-,TGTGCCAGCTCACCACCGAGCGTCTACAATGAGCAGTTCTTC,CASSPPSVYNEQFF
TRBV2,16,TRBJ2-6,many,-,TGTGCCAGCAGTGAACTCGGCTTCTCTGGGGCCAACGTCCTGACTTTC,CASSELGFSGANVLTF
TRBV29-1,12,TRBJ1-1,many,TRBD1,TGCAGCGTTGTTCCGGGCGACAGGGACGCTTTCTTT,CSVVPGDRDAFF
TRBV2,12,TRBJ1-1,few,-,TGTGCCAGGGGGACACCAGGGACGGAAGCTTTCTTT,CARGTPGTEAFF
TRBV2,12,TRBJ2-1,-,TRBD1,TGTGCCAGCCTGGGACAGAACAATGAGCAGTTCTTC,CASLGQNNEQFF
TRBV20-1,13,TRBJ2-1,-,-,TGCAGTGCTAGCGGGGGACGGTGGGATGAGCAGTTCTTC,CSASGGRWDEQFF
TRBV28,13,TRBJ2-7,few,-,TGTGCCAGCAGTCCCAACAGGGTCGGCGAGCAGTACTTC,CASSPNRVGEQYF
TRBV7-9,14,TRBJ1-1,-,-,TGTGCCAGCAGTCCTACAGGGATGAACACTGAAGCTTTCTTT,CASSPTGMNTEAFF
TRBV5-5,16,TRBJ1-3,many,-,TGTGCCAGCAGCTTGCGGGGGGCCTGGACTGGAAACACCATATATTTT,CASSLRGAWTGNTIYF
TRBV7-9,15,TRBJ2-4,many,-,TGTGCCAGCAGCTTGGCGGCGGGTGCCAAAAACATTCAGTACTTC,CASSLAAGAKNIQYF
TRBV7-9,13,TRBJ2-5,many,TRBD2,TGTGCCAGCAGCTGGGGACTAGCAGAGACCCAGTACTTC,CASSWGLAETQYF
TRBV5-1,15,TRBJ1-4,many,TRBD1,TGCGCCAGCACTCCTGGGGGACAGGGACGTGAAAAACTGTTTTTT,CASTPGGQGREKLFF
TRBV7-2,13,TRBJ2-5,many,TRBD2,TGTGCCAGCAGTATTAGCGGGGGGGAGACCCAGTACTTC,CASSISGGETQYF